This T cell receptor (beta chain) was profiled in a study of T cell responses to AZD1222 COVID-19 vaccine. Whole-study findings and limits: The study found Spike-specific TCR breadth and depth rose after two AZD1222 doses. Donors, mostly white British, included more females; clonal diversity was possibly underestimated. Sampled repertoires all dated from after the peak T cell response. Baseline seropositivity characterized only a handful of AZD1222 recipients.

V shed 1 base and J shed 3 bases, with 7 bases lying between them. This CDR3 comprises 12 residues. Germline CDR1 reads SQVTM; CDR2 reads ANQGSEA. Only in-frame clones appear in the TCRdb table, and some are missing; sequencing was by immunoSEQ multiplex PCR. Of more than 140,000 clones listed, around 91% were seen once; the top ten hold about 5%. Of note for this clone: The antigen is not known.

The chain is built from TRBV29-1 and TRBJ2-7, with D hard to call. This TCR was sampled from an adult in good health. The sample here was peripheral blood, taken on day 0 of AZD1222 vaccination. DNA of the CDR3: TGCAGCGTTGAAGTAGACGACTACGAGCAGTACTTC. Protein sequence: CSVEVDDYEQYF.